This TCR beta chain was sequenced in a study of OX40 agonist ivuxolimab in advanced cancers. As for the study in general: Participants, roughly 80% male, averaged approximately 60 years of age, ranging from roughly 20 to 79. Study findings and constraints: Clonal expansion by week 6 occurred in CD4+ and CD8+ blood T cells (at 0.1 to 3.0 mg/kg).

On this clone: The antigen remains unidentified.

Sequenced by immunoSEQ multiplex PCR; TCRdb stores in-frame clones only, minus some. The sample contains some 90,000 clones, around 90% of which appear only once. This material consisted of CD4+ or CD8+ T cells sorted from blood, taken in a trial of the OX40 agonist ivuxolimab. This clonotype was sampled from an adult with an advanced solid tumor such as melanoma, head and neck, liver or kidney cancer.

The DNA of the CDR3 is TGTGCCAGCAGCTCCCAACAGGGTTATGGCTACACCTTC. This codes for CASSSQQGYGYTF. This chain links TRBV5-4 with TRBJ1-2; TRBD1 is a possible D gene (6 bases). CDR1 is SGHNT, CDR2 YYREEE, per germline (reference sequence). The CDR3 extends over 13 amino acids. The ends were cut back, 3 bases at V and 5 bases at J, with 11 bases in the middle.